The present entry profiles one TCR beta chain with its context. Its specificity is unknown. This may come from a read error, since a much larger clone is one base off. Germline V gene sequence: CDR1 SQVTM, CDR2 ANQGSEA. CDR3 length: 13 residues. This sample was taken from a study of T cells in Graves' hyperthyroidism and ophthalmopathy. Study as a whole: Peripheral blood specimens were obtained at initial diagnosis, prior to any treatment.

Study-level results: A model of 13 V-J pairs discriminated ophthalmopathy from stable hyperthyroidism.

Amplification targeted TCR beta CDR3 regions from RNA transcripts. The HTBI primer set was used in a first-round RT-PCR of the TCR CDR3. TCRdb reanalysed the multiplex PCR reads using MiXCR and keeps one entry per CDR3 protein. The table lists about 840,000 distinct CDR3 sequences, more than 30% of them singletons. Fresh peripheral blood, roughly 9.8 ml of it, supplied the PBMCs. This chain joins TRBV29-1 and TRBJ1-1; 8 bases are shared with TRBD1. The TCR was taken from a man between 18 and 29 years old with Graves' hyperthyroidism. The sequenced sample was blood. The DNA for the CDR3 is TGCAGCGTTGGGGTGACAGGGGACCGTGAATCTTTCTTT. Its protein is CSVGVTGDRESFF.